A single sample gave rise to the 26 T cell receptor beta chains below, sequenced in a study of cytomegalovirus exposure and HLA in healthy donors. PCR was performed using 60 Vbeta and 13 Jbeta primers. Produced via immunoSEQ multiplex PCR; TCRdb's table is partial and in-frame only. In all, the sample yields tens of thousands of clones. The sequenced sample consisted of PBMCs. These receptors came from a man over 45 in good health and CMV-seropositive.

V is TRBV30 and J is TRBJ2-5; a weak D match, TRBD1 (6 bases). Germline V gene lookup returns CDR1 GTSNPN and CDR2 SVGIG (reference sequence). Deletions cut 2 bases from V and 7 bases from J, with 14 bases between. The CDR3 sequence is 13 residues long. CDR3 protein: CAWSYQGIVTQYF. In DNA, the CDR3 is TGTGCCTGGAGTTATCAGGGGATTGTGACCCAGTACTTC.

The chain couples TRBV27 to TRBJ2-1; D not resolved. Germline CDR1 and CDR2: MNHEY and SMNVEV (reference sequence). The CDR3 is made up of 12 amino acids. The V end was cut by 6 bases, the J end by 4 bases, with 7 bases between. DNA of the CDR3: TGTGCCAGCAGGGCTGCATACAATGAGCAGTTCTTC. It yields the protein CASRAAYNEQFF.

The V gene is TRBV28, the J gene TRBJ2-1, with 11 bases that match TRBD2. The germline V gene has CDR1 MDHEN and CDR2 SYDVKM. The CDR3 runs to 14 residues. V lost 5 bases to trimming and J lost 4 bases; unmatched junction nucleotides: 1. The CDR3 coding sequence is TGTGCCAGCAGTACTAGCGGGAGTTACAATGAGCAGTTCTTC. Its protein product is CASSTSGSYNEQFF.

V gene TRBV10-3 combines with J gene TRBJ2-7; 7 nucleotides match TRBD2. Per the germline V gene, CDR1 is ENHRY and CDR2 is SYGVKD. With 2 bases clipped from V and 2 bases from J, the junction kept 6 bases outside the gene matches. The CDR3 has 15 amino acids. Here the CDR3 DNA reads TGTGCCATCAGTGAGAGTAGCGGGTCCACCTACGAGCAGTACGTC. It is translated as CAISESSGSTYEQYV.

With respect to this clone: The conserved phenylalanine or tryptophan normally closing the CDR3 is absent here, so this likely arose from a read error. The chain couples TRBV5-5 to TRBJ2-7; 10 positions agree with TRBD1. This CDR3 contains 15 residues. CDR1 is SGHKS and CDR2 is YYEKEE in the germline V gene (reference sequence). With 4 bases clipped from V and 2 bases from J, the junction kept 6 bases outside the gene matches. For the CDR3, the DNA is TGTGCCAGCAGCACCGGGACAGGGGTTACCTACGAGCAGTACCTC. Its protein product is CASSTGTGVTYEQYL.

The V call is TRBV30, the J call TRBJ2-1; TRBD2 matches 8 bases. From germline, CDR1 is GTSNPN and CDR2 SVGIG (reference sequence). With V trimmed by 3 bases and J by 3 bases, 7 bases remained unmatched. CDR3 length: 15 amino acids. CDR3 DNA sequence: TGTGCCTGGAGAAGGAGCGGGAGACGCTACAATGAGCAGTTCTTC. It yields the protein CAWRRSGRRYNEQFF.

The rearrangement uses TRBV7-9 and TRBJ2-1; TRBD2 agrees at 7 bases. Germline trimming cut 5 bases from V and 0 bases from J; bases unmatched to any gene: 10. Germline V gives CDR1 SEHNR, CDR2 FQNEAQ (reference sequence). The CDR3 covers 17 residues. CDR3 residues: CASSPRLADSSYNEQFF. CDR3 nucleotide sequence: TGTGCCAGCAGCCCCCGTCTAGCGGATAGCTCCTACAATGAGCAGTTCTTC.

The chain carries TRBV7-2 and TRBJ2-2, with a weak D call TRBD1 (6 bases). V lost 5 bases to trimming and J lost 8 bases, with 12 bases between them. Germline CDR1 and CDR2: SGHTA and FQGNSA. The CDR3 has 13 amino acids. CDR3: CASSENRDGELFF. DNA of the CDR3: TGTGCCAGCAGCGAGAACAGGGATGGGGAGCTGTTTTTT.

The rearrangement joins TRBV5-1 to TRBJ2-1; 7 positions match TRBD1. J was trimmed by 10 bases and V by 2 bases; bases with no gene match: 6. Germline V CDR1 and CDR2: SGHRS, YFSETQ. The CDR3 has 13 residues. The CDR3 DNA reads TGCGCCAGCAGCTTTGAGGGACAGTTAGAGCAGTTCTTC. Amino acids: CASSFEGQLEQFF.

CDR3 amino acids: CASSPISAGGAGTQYF. In DNA, the CDR3 is TGTGCCAGCTCACCCATCTCGGCAGGGGGCGCCGGGACCCAGTACTTC. The chain is built from TRBV18 and TRBJ2-5, with 8 positions matching TRBD1. V shed 3 bases, J shed 7 bases, and the junction held 13 bases outside the gene matches. This CDR3 region has 16 residues. Per germline, CDR1 KGHSH and CDR2 LQKENI.

V gene TRBV5-1 combines with J gene TRBJ1-2; the D gene is possibly TRBD1 (6 bases). Between the trimmed V and J ends, which lost 0 bases and 5 bases, there was a span of 17 bases. Germline-derived CDR1 and CDR2 are SGHRS and YFSETQ. The CDR3 totals 16 residues. CDR3 protein: CASSLDTGQMDYGYTF. Here the CDR3 DNA reads TGCGCCAGCAGCTTGGACACAGGACAGATGGATTATGGCTACACCTTC. Full variable domain (missing parts from reference TRBV5-1 and TRBJ1-2): KAGVTQTPRYLIKTRGQQVTLSCSPISGHRSVSWYQQTPGQGLQFLFEYFSETQRNKGNFPGRFSGRQFSNSRSEMNVSTLELGDSALYLCASSLDTGQMDYGYTFGSGTRLTVV.

This rearrangement joins TRBV6-5 to TRBJ1-3; a possible D gene is TRBD1 (5 bases). Per the germline V gene, CDR1 is MNHEY and CDR2 is SVGAGI. Trimming took 5 bases from V and 0 from J, leaving 8 bases between them. This CDR3 is built from 14 residues. The CDR3 reads CASSQTDSGNTIYF. DNA for the CDR3: TGTGCCAGCAGTCAGACAGACTCTGGAAACACCATATATTTT.

CDR3 residues: CASSLMTQDNEQFF. DNA of the CDR3: TGTGCCAGCTCCCTAATGACCCAGGACAATGAGCAGTTCTTC. The V call is TRBV18, the J call TRBJ2-1; D is uncertain. The CDR3 sequence is 14 residues long. Looked up from germline, CDR1 is KGHSH and CDR2 is LQKENI. With 6 bases removed from V and 5 bases from J, the gap between germline ends came to 14 bases.

The V gene is TRBV10-3, the J gene TRBJ1-1, with 10 bases lining up with TRBD1. The germline V gene encodes CDR1 ENHRY and CDR2 SYGVKD. This CDR3 contains 17 residues. Trimming at V came to 7 bases and at J to 4 bases, leaving 15 bases not matched to a gene. The CDR3 nucleotides read TGTGCCATCACCCGACAGGGGGCGATTAATCTAGGCACTGAAGCTTTCTTT. Its translation is CAITRQGAINLGTEAFF.

The CDR3 sequence is CASSLSPGQITDTQYF. Here the CDR3 DNA reads TGTGCCAGCAGTTTATCGCCGGGACAGATCACAGATACGCAGTATTTT. The chain couples TRBV27 to TRBJ2-3; 7 nucleotides align to TRBD1. The CDR3 extends over 16 amino acids. Trimming took 0 bases from V and 2 from J; bases not matched to a gene: 5. CDR1 MNHEY and CDR2 SMNVEV come from the germline V gene (reference sequence).

The genes are TRBV30 and TRBJ1-1; possibly TRBD1 for D (5 bases). This CDR3 has 13 amino acids. The germline V gene encodes CDR1 GTSNPN and CDR2 SVGIG (reference sequence). Trimming took off 5 bases at V and 4 bases at J, with 14 bases between the two ends. CDR3 in amino acids: CAWVELQGTEAFF. CDR3 DNA sequence: TGTGCCTGGGTTGAACTGCAGGGCACTGAAGCTTTCTTT.

CDR3 DNA sequence: TGTGCCAGCAGCCAGGGAATAAGCCTGAACACTGAAGCTTTCTTT. The encoded protein is CASSQGISLNTEAFF. This rearrangement joins TRBV11-3 to TRBJ1-1, with D possibly being TRBD1 (5 bases). This CDR3 is 15 amino acids long. The germline V gene encodes CDR1 SGHNT and CDR2 YENEEA. Trimming cost V 5 bases and J 0 bases, with 13 bases left between them.

The chain links TRBV28 to TRBJ2-7; 9 nucleotides align to TRBD2. CDR3 size: 15 residues. Trimming cost V 4 bases and J 3 bases; bases outside gene matches: 7. Germline lookup yields CDR1 MDHEN and CDR2 SYDVKM. CDR3 nucleotides: TGTGCCAGCAGTTCCGGGACTAGCTCTAGCTACGAGCAGTACTTC. It yields the protein CASSSGTSSSYEQYF.

V gene TRBV27 combines with J gene TRBJ2-2; D remains unclear. CDR1 MNHEY and CDR2 SMNVEV come from the germline V gene (reference sequence). This CDR3 contains 12 residues. V was shortened by 6 bases and J by 4 bases, with 6 bases between the two germline ends. CDR3 nucleotide sequence: TGTGCCAGCAGCCTCCTCACCGGGGAGCTGTTTTTT. Amino acids: CASSLLTGELFF.

V gene TRBV11-3 combines with J gene TRBJ2-3; 7 bases are a match to TRBD2. This CDR3 is built from 14 residues. Germline V gene data show CDR1 as SGHNT and CDR2 as YENEEA. V shed 2 bases and J 1 base; nucleotides not matched to a gene: 0. This chain's CDR3 is CASSLTSGTDTQYF. The CDR3 DNA sequence: TGTGCCAGCAGCTTAACTAGCGGCACAGATACGCAGTATTTT. Supplemented by reference TRBV11-3 and TRBJ2-3, the full variable domain reads EAGVVQSPRYKIIEKKQPVAFWCNPISGHNTLYWYLQNLGQGPELLIRYENEEAVDDSQLPKDRFSAERLKGVDSTLKIQPAELGDSAVYLCASSLTSGTDTQYFGPGTRLTVL.

This chain connects TRBV18 to TRBJ1-3; tentatively, D is TRBD1 (5 bases). The CDR3 is 16 amino acids. CDR1 and CDR2 (germline): KGHSH, LQKENI. The germline V and J ends were trimmed by 4 bases and 2 bases, with 15 bases remaining between them. The CDR3 bases are TGTGCCAGCTCACAGTCAGAACAGGCGGCTGGAAACACCATATATTTT. Protein product: CASSQSEQAAGNTIYF.

The CDR3 bases are TGTGCCAGCAGCACCGGGACAGGCTACACTGAAGCTTTCTTT. Protein product: CASSTGTGYTEAFF. V and J are TRBV7-9 and TRBJ1-1; TRBD1 matches 8 bases. Looked up from germline, CDR1 is SEHNR and CDR2 is FQNEAQ (reference sequence). The length of the CDR3 is 14 residues. V shed 5 bases, J shed 3 bases, and the junction held 5 bases outside the gene matches.

The rearrangement joins TRBV4-3 to TRBJ2-1, with TRBD2 as a possible D gene (5 bases). V shed 1 base and J shed 9 bases, with 16 bases lying between them. This CDR3 spans 15 amino acids. Germline-derived CDR1 and CDR2 are LGHNA and YSLEER. The CDR3 DNA sequence: TGCGCCAGCAGCCAAGTCGGGGATGAGGCTGGTGAGCAGTTCTTC. It is translated as CASSQVGDEAGEQFF.

The genes are TRBV27 and TRBJ1-2; 8 bases fit TRBD1. The germline V gene has CDR1 MNHEY and CDR2 SMNVEV (reference sequence). Germline trimming cut 5 bases from V and 7 bases from J; bases unmatched to any gene: 9. The CDR3 covers 14 residues. CDR3 coding DNA: TGTGCCAGCAGTCCGGAGACAGGGGAGGGTGGCTACACCTTC. Its protein is CASSPETGEGGYTF.

This chain connects TRBV7-9 to TRBJ1-1; no reliable D call. CDR1 is SEHNR and CDR2 is FQNEAQ in the germline V gene (reference sequence). The CDR3 runs 13 residues. Trimming left V 1 base short and J 5 bases short, with 8 bases between. The CDR3 nucleotides are TGTGCCAGCAGCTTAGGCAGCGGGACTGAAGCTTTCTTT. It is translated as CASSLGSGTEAFF.

The chain recombines TRBV7-9 with TRBJ2-7; TRBD2 matches 7 bases. This CDR3 comprises 14 residues. CDR1 and CDR2 (germline): SEHNR, FQNEAQ (reference sequence). V gave up 2 bases and J gave up 3 bases; unmatched junction bases: 4. Here the CDR3 reads CASSLRGDNYEQYF. CDR3 DNA: TGTGCCAGCAGCTTACGGGGGGATAACTACGAGCAGTACTTC.